Listed below are T cell receptor beta chains from one sample, sequenced in a study of cytomegalovirus exposure and HLA in healthy donors. The method was immunoSEQ multiplex PCR; TCRdb's version includes in-frame clones alone and lacks a portion of them. There are some 190,000 clones in the sample; less than 85% occur only once, and about 5% lies in the top ten. The sample comprised PBMCs. These receptor sequences come from a man aged 30 to 45 in good health and CMV-seropositive. The CDR3 runs from the conserved cysteine through the conserved F or W. A D gene is named only where the DNA matches it firmly. Clone sizes are given selectively: once, few, many, or a class where the clone is expanded.

J gene | V gene | D gene | clone size | CDR3 DNA | CDR3 protein
TRBJ2-1 | TRBV28 | TRBD2 | - | TGTGCCAGCAGTCTACTAGCGGGAGACAATGAGCAGTTCTTC | CASSLLAGDNEQFF
TRBJ1-1 | TRBV19 | TRBD1 | - | TGTGCCAGTACCCCCTTCGACAGGGGGCTGAACACTGAAGCTTTCTTT | CASTPFDRGLNTEAFF
TRBJ1-2 | TRBV7-3 | TRBD1 | - | TGTGCCAGCAGTCTCTTTGACAGGGGAACGAACTATGGCTACACCTTC | CASSLFDRGTNYGYTF
TRBJ2-2 | TRBV6-5 | TRBD2 | - | TGTGCCAGCAGACGCGGGGGGCCAAACACCGGGGAGCTGTTTTTT | CASRRGGPNTGELFF
TRBJ2-7 | TRBV10-3 | - | - | TGTGCCATCAGTGAAGGAGGGGTCGGTGAGCAGTACTTC | CAISEGGVGEQYF
TRBJ1-2 | TRBV19 | - | - | TGTGCCAGTAGTATAGACAGGGACTTTGGCTACACCTTC | CASSIDRDFGYTF
TRBJ2-1 | TRBV7-9 | TRBD1 | - | TGTGCCAGCAGCTCCAACCGGGACAGGGGGCAGATCGAAAATGAGCAGTTCTTC | CASSSNRDRGQIENEQFF
TRBJ2-7 | TRBV27 | - | - | TGTGCCAGCAGTTCACCTCTACGGAGCTCCTACGAGCAGTACTTC | CASSSPLRSSYEQYF
TRBJ2-5 | TRBV6-5 | TRBD2 | - | TGTGCCAGCAGGACCGGGAGGCAAGAGACCCAGTACTTC | CASRTGRQETQYF
TRBJ1-6 | TRBV2 | - | - | TGTGCCAGCAGTGACCCCCAGCGGTCCTATAATTCACCCCTCCACTTT | CASSDPQRSYNSPLHF
TRBJ2-7 | TRBV7-9 | TRBD1 | - | TGTGCCAGCAGCCCCCCGGGGGACAGGGGGACCTACGAGCAGTACTTC | CASSPPGDRGTYEQYF
TRBJ2-7 | TRBV10-3 | TRBD1 | few | TGTGCCATCAGTGAAGGGACAGGGGGCTACGAGCAGTACTTC | CAISEGTGGYEQYF
TRBJ2-7 | TRBV19 | TRBD1 | once | TGTGCCAGTAGTACCGGACAGGGGATTGCCTACGAGCAGTACTTC | CASSTGQGIAYEQYF
TRBJ2-3 | TRBV10-3 | TRBD2 | few | TGTGCCATCAGTGAAGCTAGCGGGAGGATAGATACGCAGTATTTT | CAISEASGRIDTQYF
TRBJ1-1 | TRBV9 | - | - | TGTGCCAGCAGCGTAGAGGGGCGGACGAACACTGAAGCTTTCTTT | CASSVEGRTNTEAFF
TRBJ1-5 | TRBV7-9 | - | - | TGTGCCAGCAGCCTATTCAGGGGTGCCGGGCGCAATCAGCCCCAGCATTTT | CASSLFRGAGRNQPQHF
TRBJ2-7 | TRBV6-5 | TRBD2 | - | TGTGCCAGTCGACTAGCGGGAGGTTCCTACGAGCAGTACTTC | CASRLAGGSYEQYF
TRBJ2-7 | TRBV5-4 | - | - | TGTGCCAGCAGCTTGCCAGGGAAGGGCTCCTACGAGCAGTACTTC | CASSLPGKGSYEQYF
TRBJ1-2 | TRBV7-9 | - | - | TGTTCCAGCAGCTTAGGGGCCTTGGATGGCTACACCTTC | CSSSLGALDGYTF
TRBJ1-5 | TRBV6-6 | TRBD1 | - | TGTGCCAGCAGCGACAGGGCCCTTCAGCCCCAGCATTTT | CASSDRALQPQHF
TRBJ2-3 | TRBV7-9 | - | - | TGTGCCAGCAGCTTAAATCGCATGGGGGCGAAAGTCACAGATACGCAGTATTTT | CASSLNRMGAKVTDTQYF
TRBJ2-3 | TRBV7-2 | TRBD2 | - | TGTGCCAGCAGCTTAGTCTTCGGGGGGGGAGATACGCAGTATTTT | CASSLVFGGGDTQYF
TRBJ1-3 | TRBV27 | - | - | TGTGCCAGCAGTTTAAGGGGGTCTGGAAACACCATATATTTT | CASSLRGSGNTIYF
TRBJ1-1 | TRBV6-1 | - | - | TGTGCCAGCGTCCGGGTAACTGAAGCTTTCTTT | CASVRVTEAFF
TRBJ2-1 | TRBV15 | - | - | TGTGCCACCAGCCGATCCCGGGACTTTTACAATGAGCAGTTCTTC | CATSRSRDFYNEQFF
TRBJ1-5 | TRBV19 | TRBD1 | - | TGTGCCAGTAGTATTAGTTTTCGGACAGGGAATCAGCCCCAGCATTTT | CASSISFRTGNQPQHF
TRBJ1-2 | TRBV25-1 | TRBD1 | - | TGTGCCAGCAGTGAATCGGGGACAGGTTATGGCTACACCTTC | CASSESGTGYGYTF
TRBJ2-7 | TRBV9 | - | - | TGTGCCAGCAGCGTAGAGGCAGCTCGGGGTCACGAGCAGTACTTC | CASSVEAARGHEQYF
TRBJ2-1 | TRBV15 | TRBD1 | - | TGTGCCACCAGCACGGGACAGACCCAAATGAGCTCCTACAATGAGCAGTTCTTC | CATSTGQTQMSSYNEQFF
TRBJ1-4 | TRBV2 | - | - | TGTGCCAGCAGTGAATATGCGTCTAATGAAAAACTGTTTTTT | CASSEYASNEKLFF
TRBJ2-7 | TRBV7-2 | - | - | TGTGCCAGCAGCTTAACAGGAAGTCTTTCCTACGAGCAGTACTTC | CASSLTGSLSYEQYF
TRBJ2-2 | TRBV9 | TRBD2 | - | TGTGCCAGCAGCGTTTTAGGACTAGTGGGCGGGGAGCTGTTTTTT | CASSVLGLVGGELFF
TRBJ2-3 | TRBV7-3 | - | - | TGTGCCAGCAGCCCCCTCCCGGGGACACCTGGGGCGCAGTATTTT | CASSPLPGTPGAQYF
TRBJ2-5 | TRBV10-3 | - | - | TGTGCCATCAGTGGACACGATCAAGAGACCCAGTACTTC | CAISGHDQETQYF
TRBJ2-3 | TRBV30 | TRBD1 | - | TGTGCCTGGAGGAGGACAGGGGGCACAGATACGCAGTATTTT | CAWRRTGGTDTQYF
TRBJ1-5 | TRBV28 | - | few | TGTGCCAGCAGCCACGGGACATCCGTAGGCAATCAGCCCCAGCATTTT | CASSHGTSVGNQPQHF
TRBJ2-1 | TRBV4-3 | TRBD2 | - | TGCGCCAGCAGCCAAGAAGAGTCTAGCGGGACGTATGAGCAGTTCTTC | CASSQEESSGTYEQFF
TRBJ1-2 | TRBV29-1 | TRBD1 | - | TGCAGCGCGGACAACAGGGGTCGGGGCTACACCTTC | CSADNRGRGYTF
TRBJ2-5 | TRBV25-1 | - | once | TGTGCCAGCAGTGAGGGCCAGTATCTAGAGACCCAGTACTTC | CASSEGQYLETQYF
TRBJ2-3 | TRBV10-1 | TRBD2 | few | TGCGCCGTGGCGGGGGGTCGTCTTGGCACAGATACGCAGTATTTT | CAVAGGRLGTDTQYF
TRBJ2-7 | TRBV10-3 | - | once | TGTGCCATCAGCACCGGGTCTTTATACGAGCAGTACTTC | CAISTGSLYEQYF
TRBJ2-7 | TRBV30 | - | few | TGTGCCTGGAGTGTGGACTATTCCTACGAGCAGTACTTC | CAWSVDYSYEQYF
TRBJ1-5 | TRBV7-9 | - | - | TGTGCCAGCAGCTTAGAGGGACACGGGGTCGGGCCCCAGCATTTT | CASSLEGHGVGPQHF
TRBJ2-1 | TRBV12-5 | - | - | TGTGCTAGTGGTTTGCACCCCAACTTCCATGAGCAGTTCTTC | CASGLHPNFHEQFF
TRBJ1-1 | TRBV5-1 | - | - | TGCGCCAGCAGACCAACCGGGACACCTAACACTGAAGCTTTCTTT | CASRPTGTPNTEAFF
TRBJ1-2 | TRBV6-5 | TRBD1 | - | TGTGCCAGCAGTCAGGACAGGGGCGGCTACACCTTC | CASSQDRGGYTF
TRBJ2-1 | TRBV7-9 | - | - | TGTGCCAGCAGCGCTGAGCGGAGTAGCTCCTACAATGAGCAGTTCTTC | CASSAERSSSYNEQFF
TRBJ2-2 | TRBV9 | - | - | TGTGCCAGCAGCGTAGTCATACAGGGGAACACCGGGGAGCTGTTTTTT | CASSVVIQGNTGELFF
TRBJ1-2 | TRBV7-9 | - | few | TGTGCCAGCAGCACCGGGCAGGGGTTGAACTATGGCTACACCTTC | CASSTGQGLNYGYTF
TRBJ2-1 | TRBV4-3 | - | - | TGCGCCAGCAGCCATTCCAGATACGGCCTAGGCGCCTACAATGAGCAGTTCTTC | CASSHSRYGLGAYNEQFF
TRBJ2-3 | TRBV7-8 | - | - | TGTGCCAGCAGCGCCCTCCGCGGAGATACGCAGTATTTT | CASSALRGDTQYF
TRBJ1-2 | TRBV10-3 | - | - | TGTGCCATCAGTGACGTCAACTATGGCTACACCTTC | CAISDVNYGYTF
TRBJ1-2 | TRBV7-2 | - | - | TGTGCCAGCAGCTTAGCAGGGAGCACCTATGGCTACACCTTC | CASSLAGSTYGYTF
TRBJ2-7 | TRBV15 | - | once | TGTGCCACCAGCAGGCAGGGCCCGGCCTACGAGCAGTACTTC | CATSRQGPAYEQYF
TRBJ2-3 | TRBV19 | - | few | TGTGCCAGTAGTATACAGGGGTATAGCACAGATACGCAGTATTTT | CASSIQGYSTDTQYF
TRBJ1-2 | TRBV11-2 | TRBD1 | - | TGTGCCAGCAGGGGACAGGGACGTAATGGCTACACCTTC | CASRGQGRNGYTF
TRBJ2-1 | TRBV9 | - | - | TGTGCCAGCAGCCCCCAAGGTGGGGACTCGGAGTTCTTC | CASSPQGGDSEFF
TRBJ1-4 | TRBV6-6 | - | - | TGTGCCAGCAGGGGGCCTGATGAAAAACTGTTTTTT | CASRGPDEKLFF
TRBJ1-2 | TRBV2 | - | - | TGTGCCAGCAGTGAGGGCCTTCTCGGCTACACCTTC | CASSEGLLGYTF
TRBJ2-2 | TRBV9 | TRBD2 | few | TGTGCCAGCAGCGCCCGGGGAGGGAGTACGGACACCGGGGAGCTGTTTTTT | CASSARGGSTDTGELFF